This T cell receptor (beta chain) stems from a study of cytomegalovirus exposure and HLA in healthy donors. General study results and limits: The study found most TCR sequences rare, yet found some public TCRs in many donors. Judged likely to be a sequencing artifact was a cluster of highly shared sequence variants. For TCR beta chains, V- and J-gene trimming was later linked to a missense DCLRE1C variant. A few chains tied to CMV proved CMV antigen-specific in vitro.

This clone was seen once. Its antigen is currently unknown. The germline gene is not matched at one end of the junction; a read error may be the cause. The CDR3 covers 11 residues. Germline V gene lookup returns CDR1 MNHNS and CDR2 SASEGT. The primer mix had 60 Vbeta and 13 Jbeta primers. Data came from immunoSEQ multiplex PCR; TCRdb stores just in-frame clones and leaves some out. There are 200,000 to 250,000 clones in the sample; approximately 85% occur only once, and approximately 2.5% lies in the top ten. V and J are TRBV6-1 and TRBJ1-2; 7 bases are a match to TRBD1. This clonotype was obtained from a woman between 35 and 50 years old in good health and CMV-seronegative. Sequencing was carried out using PBMCs. The CDR3, as DNA: TGTGCCAGCGGAGGGGGCTATGGCTGCACCTTC. This gives the protein CASGGGYGCTF.